A selection of T cell receptor beta chains follows, all from one sample in a study of neurological immune-mediated disorders. TCRdb ran MiXCR on the 5' RACE reads and lists one entry per CDR3 protein. The sample records approximately 59,000 distinct CDR3 sequences, roughly 5% being singletons. The specimen was PBMCs. These receptors all come from a human donor with multiple sclerosis. The donor label of this sample is uncertain. The CDR3 runs from the conserved cysteine through the conserved F or W. Fields, in order: clone size, V gene, J gene, D gene, CDR3 DNA, CDR3 protein. The D gene is left open where the match is weak. Some rows mark clone size as missing; the rest say once, few, many or name a class of expanded clone.

>many|TRBV5-1|TRBJ2-1|TRBD2
TGCGCCAGCAGCTTGGCGTCTAGCGGGGGGCTAAGCTCCTACAATGAGCAGTTCTTC
CASSLASSGGLSSYNEQFF
>many|TRBV4-1|TRBJ1-2|-
TGCGCCAGCAGCCAACGGGAGTCTAACTATGGCTACACCTTC
CASSQRESNYGYTF
>many|TRBV14|TRBJ2-1|TRBD2
TGTGCCAGCAGCCAAGCGGGGGGCAATGAGCAGTTCTTC
CASSQAGGNEQFF
>-|TRBV5-1|TRBJ2-7|-
TGCGCCAGCAGCCTTAGGGCAAGCTCCTACGAGCAGTACTTC
CASSLRASSYEQYF
>many|TRBV6-5|TRBJ1-4|-
TGTGCCAGCAGACTCAGGGGAGGGAGTGAAAAACTGTTTTTT
CASRLRGGSEKLFF
>-|TRBV7-8|TRBJ2-1|-
TGTGCCAGCAGCTTATGGGTCACAAATGAGCAGTTCTTC
CASSLWVTNEQFF
>many|TRBV11-2|TRBJ1-6|-
TGTGCCAGCAGCTTAAGGGGGACTTATTCACCCCTCCACTTT
CASSLRGTYSPLHF
>many|TRBV4-1|TRBJ1-1|-
TGCGCCAGCAGCCAACCGTTGGCGGGGGACCCTGAAGCTTTCTTT
CASSQPLAGDPEAFF
>-|TRBV4-1|TRBJ2-2|-
TGCGCCAGCAGCCCCCTCGGCTACACCGGGGAGCTGTTTTTT
CASSPLGYTGELFF
>many|TRBV7-2|TRBJ2-3|-
TGTGCCAGCAGCTCCGGGGCAACAGATACGCAGTATTTT
CASSSGATDTQYF
>many|TRBV24-1|TRBJ2-1|TRBD1
TGTGCCACCAGTGGGGGACAGGTTCGAAAGAGCTCCTACAATGAGCAGTTCTTC
CATSGGQVRKSSYNEQFF
>many|TRBV20-1|TRBJ1-1|-
TGCAGTGCTCAACCCGGGACAACGAACACTGAAGCTTTCTTT
CSAQPGTTNTEAFF
>many|TRBV24-1|TRBJ2-5|-
TGTGCCACCAGTGACCCGGGACTTCGCCAGGAGACCCAGTACTTC
CATSDPGLRQETQYF
>many|TRBV25-1|TRBJ1-4|-
TGTGCCAGCAGTGAATTAGGGGCAGGGCAGAGTGAAAAACTGTTTTTT
CASSELGAGQSEKLFF
>many|TRBV5-1|TRBJ2-5|-
TGCGCCAGCAGCTTAGGGACCGGGAAGGAGACCCAGTACTTC
CASSLGTGKETQYF
>many|TRBV5-6|TRBJ2-1|-
TGTGCCAGCAGATGGAGGGGGGGGCAAAATGAGCAGTTCTTC
CASRWRGGQNEQFF
>few|TRBV6-2/TRBV6-3|TRBJ2-1|-
TGTGCCAGCAGTTACTCGTTTCAGAACAATGAGCAGTTCTTC
CASSYSFQNNEQFF
>many|TRBV6-1|TRBJ2-5|-
TGTGCCAGCACCGCGGGGGCATACCAAGAGACCCAGTACTTC
CASTAGAYQETQYF
>many|TRBV29-1|TRBJ2-7|-
TGCAGCGTTGAGTCGCAGGGCGGCGAGCAGTACTTC
CSVESQGGEQYF
>many|TRBV20-1|TRBJ2-7|TRBD2
TGCAGTGCTAGACCGGTCGGGGGGGGCCGCCCCCACGAGCAGTACTTC
CSARPVGGGRPHEQYF
>many|TRBV5-1|TRBJ2-3|-
TGCGCCAGCAGCTTGGCCTGGGCATCAGGGCACACAGATACGCAGTATTTT
CASSLAWASGHTDTQYF
>-|TRBV5-1|TRBJ1-6|TRBD1
TGCGCCAGCAGCTTGTTTTCATCGGGACAGGGAACTCCCCTCCACTTT
CASSLFSSGQGTPLHF
>many|TRBV3-1|TRBJ2-7|-
TGTGCCAGCAGCCGAAGGACGGAGAGGGAGCAGTACTTC
CASSRRTEREQYF
>many|TRBV7-8|TRBJ1-2|TRBD1
TGTGCCAGCAGCTTAGATCAGGGGGCGGCGGGGGGCTACACCTTC
CASSLDQGAAGGYTF
>many|TRBV7-8|TRBJ2-7|TRBD1
TGTGCCAGCAGCTTAGAAAGGGGGCCCTCCTACGAGCAGTACTTC
CASSLERGPSYEQYF
>many|TRBV5-5|TRBJ1-1|-
TGTGCCAGCAGCTCGGACGGGAACACTGAAGCTTTCTTT
CASSSDGNTEAFF
>many|TRBV3-1|TRBJ2-7|-
TGTGCCAGCAGCCAAGGGTCCCGCTACGAGCAGTACTTC
CASSQGSRYEQYF
>many|TRBV11-3|TRBJ2-7|-
TGTGCCAGCAGCTTAGGGGAAGGGGACTCCTACGAGCAGTACTTC
CASSLGEGDSYEQYF
>few|TRBV5-1|TRBJ1-2|TRBD1
TGCGCCAGCAGCGAGACAGGGGTGCGGGGCTACACCTTC
CASSETGVRGYTF
>many|TRBV12-3/TRBV12-4|TRBJ2-7|-
TGTGCCAGCAGCTCCAAGGGCGAGCAGTACTTC
CASSSKGEQYF